This T cell receptor beta chain stems from a study of regulatory T cells in long-lasting Graves disease. The CDR3 extends over 14 amino acids. Germline loops: CDR1 LNHDA, CDR2 SQIVND (reference sequence). Trimming took 1 base from V and 3 from J, leaving 9 bases between them. Only a few counts were recorded for this clonotype. The antigen is undetermined. Study findings and constraints: Persistent cases favored TRBV28, TRBJ1-2 and TRBJ2-5. Less diverse TCR repertoires were seen in persistent Graves' patients than in newly diagnosed ones.

Stated time point: persistent/refractory GD, antithyroid drugs over 5 years with positive TRAb. Extracted PBMC RNA gave rise to the TCR library. Both iRepertoire HTBI primers and Arm-PCR of CDR3 regions were used to build the TCR beta libraries. MiXCR, run by TCRdb on the multiplex PCR reads, gives a single entry per CDR3 protein. The sample lists 350,000 to 450,000 distinct CDR3 sequences, roughly 24% occurring once. This rearrangement joins TRBV19 to TRBJ1-1; no clear D gene. This sequence originates from a woman between 35 and 50 years old with Graves disease. The specimen comprised peripheral blood mononuclear cells (PBMCs), sampled when the disease was refractory, from a patient treated with antithyroid drugs. The CDR3 DNA reads as TGTGCCAGTAGTATAGCTCTTACGGACACTGAAGCTTTCTTT. Its protein is CASSIALTDTEAFF.